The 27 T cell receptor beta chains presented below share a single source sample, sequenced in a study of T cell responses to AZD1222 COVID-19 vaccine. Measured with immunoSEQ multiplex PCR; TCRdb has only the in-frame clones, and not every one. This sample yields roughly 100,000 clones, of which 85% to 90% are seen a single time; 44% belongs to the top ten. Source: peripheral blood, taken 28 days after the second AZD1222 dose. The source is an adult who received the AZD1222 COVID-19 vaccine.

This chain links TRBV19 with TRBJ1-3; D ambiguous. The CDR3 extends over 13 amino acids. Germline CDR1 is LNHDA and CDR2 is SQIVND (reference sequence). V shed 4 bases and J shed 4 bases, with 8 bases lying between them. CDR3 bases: TGTGCCAGTAGTAATTTACAGGGAAACACCATATATTTT. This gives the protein CASSNLQGNTIYF.

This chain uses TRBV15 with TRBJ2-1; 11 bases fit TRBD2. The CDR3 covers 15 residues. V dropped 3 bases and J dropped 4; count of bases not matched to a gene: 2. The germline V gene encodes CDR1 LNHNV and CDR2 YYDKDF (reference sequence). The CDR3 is CATSSRLAGYNEQFF. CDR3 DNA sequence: TGTGCCACCAGCAGTAGACTAGCGGGGTACAATGAGCAGTTCTTC.

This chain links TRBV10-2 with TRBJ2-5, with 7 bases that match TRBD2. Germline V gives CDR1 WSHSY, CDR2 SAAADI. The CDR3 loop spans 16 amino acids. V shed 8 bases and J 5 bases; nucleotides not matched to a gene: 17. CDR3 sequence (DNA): TGCGCCAGCTCAGACGGGAGCGGGGCCGAGGCTGAGACCCAGTACTTC. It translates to CASSDGSGAEAETQYF.

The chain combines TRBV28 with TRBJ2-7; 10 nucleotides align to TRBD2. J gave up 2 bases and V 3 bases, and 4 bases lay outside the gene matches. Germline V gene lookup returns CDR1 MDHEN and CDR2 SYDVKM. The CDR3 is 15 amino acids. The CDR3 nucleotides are TGTGCCAGCAGTTTTTCTAGCGGGAGTGCCTACGAGCAGTACTTC. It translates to CASSFSSGSAYEQYF. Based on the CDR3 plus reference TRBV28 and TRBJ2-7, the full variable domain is DVKVTQSSRYLVKRTGEKVFLECVQDMDHENMFWYRQDPGLGLRLIYFSYDVKMKEKGDIPEGYSVSREKKERFSLILESASTNQTSMYLCASSFSSGSAYEQYFGPGTRLTVT.

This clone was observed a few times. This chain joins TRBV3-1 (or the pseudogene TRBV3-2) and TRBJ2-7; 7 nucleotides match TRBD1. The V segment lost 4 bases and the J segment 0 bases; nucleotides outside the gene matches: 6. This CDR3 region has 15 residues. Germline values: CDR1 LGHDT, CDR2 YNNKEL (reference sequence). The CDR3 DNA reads TGTGCCAGCAGCCCCTTGGGACAGCCCTCCTACGAGCAGTACTTC. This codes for CASSPLGQPSYEQYF.

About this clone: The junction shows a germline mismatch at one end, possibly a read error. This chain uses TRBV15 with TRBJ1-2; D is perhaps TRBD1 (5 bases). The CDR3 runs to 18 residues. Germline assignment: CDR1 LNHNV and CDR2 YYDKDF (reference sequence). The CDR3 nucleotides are TGTGCCACCAGCGGAGATCCCTTTGCGGGGACCTCTAACTATGGCTACACCTTC. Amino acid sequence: CATSGDPFAGTSNYGYTF.

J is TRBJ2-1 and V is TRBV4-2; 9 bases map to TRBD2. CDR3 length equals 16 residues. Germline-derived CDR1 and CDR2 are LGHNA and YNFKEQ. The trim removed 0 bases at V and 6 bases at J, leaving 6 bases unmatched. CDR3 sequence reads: CASSQDGGRGTNEQFF. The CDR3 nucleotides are TGTGCCAGCAGCCAAGATGGCGGGAGGGGGACCAATGAGCAGTTCTTC.

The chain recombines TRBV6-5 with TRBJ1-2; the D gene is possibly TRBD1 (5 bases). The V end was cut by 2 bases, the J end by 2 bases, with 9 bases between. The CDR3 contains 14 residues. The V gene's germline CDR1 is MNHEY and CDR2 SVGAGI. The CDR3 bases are TGTGCCAGCAGTTACGAGGGGTTGAACTATGGCTACACCTTC. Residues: CASSYEGLNYGYTF.

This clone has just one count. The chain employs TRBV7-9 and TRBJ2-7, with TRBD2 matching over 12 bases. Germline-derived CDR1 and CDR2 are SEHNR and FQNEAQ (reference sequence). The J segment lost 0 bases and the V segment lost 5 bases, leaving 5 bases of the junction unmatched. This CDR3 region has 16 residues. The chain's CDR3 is CASSATSGRHSYEQYF. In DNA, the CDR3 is TGTGCCAGCAGCGCAACTAGCGGGAGGCACTCCTACGAGCAGTACTTC.

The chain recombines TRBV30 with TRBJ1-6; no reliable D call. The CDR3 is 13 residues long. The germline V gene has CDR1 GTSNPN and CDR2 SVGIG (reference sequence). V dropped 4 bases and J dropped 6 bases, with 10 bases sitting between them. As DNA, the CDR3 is TGTGCCTGGAAGAGGGATTTTAATTCACCCCTCCACTTT. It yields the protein CAWKRDFNSPLHF.

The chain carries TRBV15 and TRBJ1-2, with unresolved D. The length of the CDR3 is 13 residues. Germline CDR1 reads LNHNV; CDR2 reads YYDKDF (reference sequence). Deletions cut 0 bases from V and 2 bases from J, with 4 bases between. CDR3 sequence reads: CATSRDRNYGYTF. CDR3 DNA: TGTGCCACCAGCAGAGATCGGAACTATGGCTACACCTTC.

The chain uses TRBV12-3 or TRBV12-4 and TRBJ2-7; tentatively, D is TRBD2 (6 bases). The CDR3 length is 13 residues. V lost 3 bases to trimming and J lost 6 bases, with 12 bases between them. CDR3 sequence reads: CASSFGDGSEQYF. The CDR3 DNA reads TGTGCCAGCAGTTTCGGGGACGGGAGCGAGCAGTACTTC.

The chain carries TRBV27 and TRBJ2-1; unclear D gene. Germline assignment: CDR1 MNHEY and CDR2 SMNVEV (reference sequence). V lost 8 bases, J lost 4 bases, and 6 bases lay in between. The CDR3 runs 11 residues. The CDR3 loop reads CASANYNEQFF. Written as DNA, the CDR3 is TGTGCCAGCGCGAATTACAATGAGCAGTTCTTC.

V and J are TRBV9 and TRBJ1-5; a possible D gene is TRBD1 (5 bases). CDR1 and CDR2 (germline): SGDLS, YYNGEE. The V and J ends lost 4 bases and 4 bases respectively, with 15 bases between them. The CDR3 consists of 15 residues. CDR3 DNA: TGTGCCAGCAGCCCCGACAGTTTCTCAAATCAGCCCCAGCATTTT. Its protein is CASSPDSFSNQPQHF.

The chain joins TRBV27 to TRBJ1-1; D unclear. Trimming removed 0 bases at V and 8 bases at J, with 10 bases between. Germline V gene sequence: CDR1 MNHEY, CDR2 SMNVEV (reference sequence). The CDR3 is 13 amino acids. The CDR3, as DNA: TGTGCCAGCAGTTTATCGAGAAGGGAGGAAGCTTTCTTT. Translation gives CASSLSRREEAFF.

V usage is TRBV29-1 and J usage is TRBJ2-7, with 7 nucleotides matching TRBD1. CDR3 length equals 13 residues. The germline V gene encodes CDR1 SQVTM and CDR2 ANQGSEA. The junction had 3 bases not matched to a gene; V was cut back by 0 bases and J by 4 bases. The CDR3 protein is CSVEDATGYEQYF. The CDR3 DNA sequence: TGCAGCGTTGAAGACGCGACAGGGTACGAGCAGTACTTC.

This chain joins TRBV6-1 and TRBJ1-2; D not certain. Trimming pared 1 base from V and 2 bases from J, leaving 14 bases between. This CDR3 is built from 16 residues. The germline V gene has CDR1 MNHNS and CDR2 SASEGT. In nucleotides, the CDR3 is TGTGCCAGCAGTGAAGGACTGCTGGGGATGAACTATGGCTACACCTTC. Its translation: CASSEGLLGMNYGYTF.

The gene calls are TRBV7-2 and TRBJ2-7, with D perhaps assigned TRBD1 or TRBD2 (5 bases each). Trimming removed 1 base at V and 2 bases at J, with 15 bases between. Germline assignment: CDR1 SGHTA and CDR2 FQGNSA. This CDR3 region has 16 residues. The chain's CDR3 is CASSLGVWGSPYEQYF. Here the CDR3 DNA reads TGTGCCAGCAGCTTAGGGGTCTGGGGGAGCCCCTACGAGCAGTACTTC.

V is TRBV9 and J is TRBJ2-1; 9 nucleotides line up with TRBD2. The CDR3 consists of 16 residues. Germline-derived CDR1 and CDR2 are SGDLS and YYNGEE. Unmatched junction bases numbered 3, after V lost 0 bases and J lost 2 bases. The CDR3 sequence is CASSVDASGAYNEQFF. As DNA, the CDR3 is TGTGCCAGCAGCGTAGACGCTAGCGGGGCCTACAATGAGCAGTTCTTC.

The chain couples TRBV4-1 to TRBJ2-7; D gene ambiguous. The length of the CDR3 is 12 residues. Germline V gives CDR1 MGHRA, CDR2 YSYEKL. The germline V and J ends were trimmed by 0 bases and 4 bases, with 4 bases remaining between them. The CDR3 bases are TGCGCCAGCAGCCAAGACTCATACGAGCAGTACTTC. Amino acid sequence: CASSQDSYEQYF.

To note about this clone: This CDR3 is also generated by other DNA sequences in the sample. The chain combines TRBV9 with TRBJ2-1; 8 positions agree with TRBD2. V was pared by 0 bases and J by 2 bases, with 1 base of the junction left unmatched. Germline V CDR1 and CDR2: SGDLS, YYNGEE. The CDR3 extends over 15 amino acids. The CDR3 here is CASSVGGGTYNEQFF. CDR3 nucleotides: TGTGCCAGCAGCGTAGGCGGGGGGACCTACAATGAGCAGTTCTTC.

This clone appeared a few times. In DNA, the CDR3 is TGTGCTAGTGGCCCTAAGGGGACGGGGAACACTGAAGCTTTCTTT. This codes for CASGPKGTGNTEAFF. J is TRBJ1-1 and V is TRBV12-5; D may be TRBD1 (5 bases). The CDR3 extends over 15 amino acids. V was shortened by 6 bases and J by 1 base, with 15 bases between the two germline ends. Germline lookup yields CDR1 LGHNT and CDR2 FRNRAP.

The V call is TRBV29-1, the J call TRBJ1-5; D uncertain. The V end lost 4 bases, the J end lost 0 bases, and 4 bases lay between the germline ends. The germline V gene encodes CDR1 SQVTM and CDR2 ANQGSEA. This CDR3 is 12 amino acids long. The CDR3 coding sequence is TGCAGCGTTGCTGATAGCAATCAGCCCCAGCATTTT. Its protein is CSVADSNQPQHF.

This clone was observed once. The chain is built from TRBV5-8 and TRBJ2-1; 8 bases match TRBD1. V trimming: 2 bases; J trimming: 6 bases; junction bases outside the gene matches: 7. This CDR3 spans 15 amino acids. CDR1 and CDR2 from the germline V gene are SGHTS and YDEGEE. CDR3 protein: CASSFGQGARNEQFF. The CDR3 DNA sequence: TGTGCCAGCAGCTTCGGGCAGGGGGCTCGCAATGAGCAGTTCTTC.

The CDR3 DNA is TGTGCCAGCAGCTTAGCGGGGCGGGTTCCCAATCAGCCCCAGCATTTT. Its translation is CASSLAGRVPNQPQHF. The rearrangement uses TRBV7-2 and TRBJ1-5; tentatively, D is TRBD1 (5 bases). The CDR3 runs 16 residues. Germline V gene data show CDR1 as SGHTA and CDR2 as FQGNSA. V was trimmed by 0 bases and J by 3 bases, leaving 12 bases between them.

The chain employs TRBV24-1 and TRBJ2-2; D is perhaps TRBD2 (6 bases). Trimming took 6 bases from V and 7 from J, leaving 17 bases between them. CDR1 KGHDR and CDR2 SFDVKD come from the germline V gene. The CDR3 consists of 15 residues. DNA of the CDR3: TGTGCCACCAGTCCTCCCATCCAGGGAGGCGGGGAGCTGTTTTTT. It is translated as CATSPPIQGGGELFF.

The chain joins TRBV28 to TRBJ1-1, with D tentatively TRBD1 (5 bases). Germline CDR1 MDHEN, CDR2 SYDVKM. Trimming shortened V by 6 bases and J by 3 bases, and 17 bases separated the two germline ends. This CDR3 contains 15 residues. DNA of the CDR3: TGTGCCAGCAGGAAGGGGTTTGGCAAGGACACTGAAGCTTTCTTT. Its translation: CASRKGFGKDTEAFF.